This T cell receptor (beta chain) stems from a study of T cell clonality in common variable immunodeficiency. Overall study results and limits: Compared with healthy controls, CVID subjects showed increased TCRbeta clonality, mostly in about a third. In common variable immunodeficiency, TCR beta chains reportedly carried fewer deletions and N-nucleotide insertions.

This clone was picked up many times. Its target is not known. Sequencing ends 3 residues short of the CDR3 end; the germline J gene provides the rest. Assay used: immunoSEQ multiplex PCR; TCRdb lists only in-frame clones, some missing. Singletons are absent from the sample, which has roughly 34,000 clones. The CDR3 consists of 13 residues. Trimming pared 4 bases from V and 3 bases from J, leaving 10 bases between. Germline assignment: CDR1 KGHSH and CDR2 LQKENI. This chain joins TRBV18 and TRBJ2-7; D possibly corresponds to TRBD1 (5 bases). This TCR was sampled from a human donor with common variable immunodeficiency. The sequenced sample consisted of peripheral blood mononuclear cells. The sequenced CDR3 bases are TGTGCCAGCTCACAGCAGGGAAACTACGAG. It translates to CASSQQGNYE. The entire CDR3 reads CASSQQGNYEQYF.